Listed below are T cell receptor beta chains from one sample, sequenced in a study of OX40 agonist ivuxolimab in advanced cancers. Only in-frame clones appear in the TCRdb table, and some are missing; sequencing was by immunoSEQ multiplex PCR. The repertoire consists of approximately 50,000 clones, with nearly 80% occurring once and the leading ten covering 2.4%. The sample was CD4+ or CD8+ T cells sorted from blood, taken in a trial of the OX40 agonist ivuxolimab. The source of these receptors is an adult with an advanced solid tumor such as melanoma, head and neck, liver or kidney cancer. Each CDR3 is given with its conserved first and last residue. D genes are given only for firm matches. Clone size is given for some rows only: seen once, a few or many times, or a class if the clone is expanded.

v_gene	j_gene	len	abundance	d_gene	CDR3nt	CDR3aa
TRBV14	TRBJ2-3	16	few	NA	TGTGCCAGCAGCAACCGTAGGTCCACTAGCACAGATACGCAGTATTTT	CASSNRRSTSTDTQYF
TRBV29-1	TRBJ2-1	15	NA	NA	TGCAGCGTCACTCGACTGGGGAGCTCCTACAATGAGCAGTTCTTC	CSVTRLGSSYNEQFF
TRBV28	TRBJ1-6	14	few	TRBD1	TGTGCCAGCAGTTTGGACAGGGGAAATTTACCCCTCCACTTT	CASSLDRGNLPLHF
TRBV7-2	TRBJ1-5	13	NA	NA	TGTGCCAGCAGTCCCCGAGTTGATCAGCCCCAGCATTTT	CASSPRVDQPQHF
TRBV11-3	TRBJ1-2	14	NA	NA	TGTGCCAGCAGCTTAGATCAGAAAAACTATGGCTACACCTTC	CASSLDQKNYGYTF
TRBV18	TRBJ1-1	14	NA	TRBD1	TGTGCCAGCTCTCAGGACAGGGGGAGCACTGAAGCTTTCTTT	CASSQDRGSTEAFF
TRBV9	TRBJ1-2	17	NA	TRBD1	TGTGCCAGCAGCACCGGGACAGGGAGGGGGTCGAACTATGGCTACACCTTC	CASSTGTGRGSNYGYTF
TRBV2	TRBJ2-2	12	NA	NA	TGTGCCAGCAGGTCCAGGGCCGGGGAGCTGTTTTTT	CASRSRAGELFF
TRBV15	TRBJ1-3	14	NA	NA	TGTGCCACCGGACGGGACATAGGTAGAAACACCATATATTTT	CATGRDIGRNTIYF
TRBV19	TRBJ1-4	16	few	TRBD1	TGTGCCAGTACCGCGGTGGACAGGGGGCAAAATGAAAAACTGTTTTTT	CASTAVDRGQNEKLFF
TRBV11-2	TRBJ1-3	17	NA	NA	TGTGCCAGCAGCTTCTCGGGCAGGACCGACTCTGGAAACACCATATATTTT	CASSFSGRTDSGNTIYF
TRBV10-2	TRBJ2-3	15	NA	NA	TGCGCCAGCAGTGTGGGCTACCTTAGCACAGATACGCAGTATTTT	CASSVGYLSTDTQYF
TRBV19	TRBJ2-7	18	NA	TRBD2	TGTGCCAGTAGTATAGATCCGGCTAGCGGGAGAACCACCTACGAGCAGTACTTC	CASSIDPASGRTTYEQYF
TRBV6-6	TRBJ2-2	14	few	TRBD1	TGTGCCGGCGGTTCAGGGGGCAACACCGGGGAGCTGTTTTTT	CAGGSGGNTGELFF
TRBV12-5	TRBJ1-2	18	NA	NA	TGTGCTAGTGGTTTGGTACTTGGGAGGACAGCTACCGTGAATGGCTACACCTTC	CASGLVLGRTATVNGYTF
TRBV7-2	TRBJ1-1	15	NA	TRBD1	TGTGCCAGCAGCTTTAGGGCAGGGGGGAACACTGAAGCTTTCTTT	CASSFRAGGNTEAFF
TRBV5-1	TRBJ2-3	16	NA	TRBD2	TGCGCCAGCAGCTTGGATAGCGGGGATAGCACAGATACGCAGTATTTT	CASSLDSGDSTDTQYF
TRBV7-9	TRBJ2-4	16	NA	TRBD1	TGTGCCAGCAGCTTAGGGGTAGGGACAGGGGAAAACATTCAGTACTTC	CASSLGVGTGENIQYF
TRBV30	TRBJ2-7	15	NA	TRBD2	TGTGCCTGGAGTCGGGGGGGGACTAGCCCCTACGAGCAGTACTTC	CAWSRGGTSPYEQYF
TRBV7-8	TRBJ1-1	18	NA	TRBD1	TGTGCCAGCAGCTTAGATTACAGGGGCAGGGGCAGGGGCACTGAAGCTTTCTTT	CASSLDYRGRGRGTEAFF
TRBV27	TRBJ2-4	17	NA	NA	TGTGCCAGCAGTTCGATGGGGGGAACACTAGCCAAAAACATTCAGTACTTC	CASSSMGGTLAKNIQYF
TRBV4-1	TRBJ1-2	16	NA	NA	TGCGCCAGCAGCCAAGTATTCTCGGTACCCAGCTATGGCTACACCTTC	CASSQVFSVPSYGYTF
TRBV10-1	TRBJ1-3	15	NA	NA	TGCGCCAGCAGTGAGTCCAAGTACTCTGGAAACACCATATATTTT	CASSESKYSGNTIYF
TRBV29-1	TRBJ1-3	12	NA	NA	TGCAGCGTCGGATTCTCTGGAAACACCATATATTTT	CSVGFSGNTIYF
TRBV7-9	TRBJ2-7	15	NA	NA	TGTGCCAGCAGCTTAGAAGGGCGGGGCGGCTACGAGCAGTACTTC	CASSLEGRGGYEQYF
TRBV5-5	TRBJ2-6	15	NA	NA	TGTGCCAGCAGCTTAGGAGTGGGGAGAGCCAACGTCCTGACTTTC	CASSLGVGRANVLTF
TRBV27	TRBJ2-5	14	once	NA	TGTGCCAGCAGCCTTAGGGGGGGCATAGAGACCCAGTACTTC	CASSLRGGIETQYF
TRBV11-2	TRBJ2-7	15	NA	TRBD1	TGTGCCAGCAGCTTTACTTCGGGACAGGGCACCGAGCAGTACTTC	CASSFTSGQGTEQYF
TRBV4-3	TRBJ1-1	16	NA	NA	TGCGCCAGCAGCCAAGATTGGGGGGGGGTGAACACTGAAGCTTTCTTT	CASSQDWGGVNTEAFF
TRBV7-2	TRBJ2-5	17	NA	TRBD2	TGTGCCAGCAGCTTTCGATTGGGGCTAGCGGGACAAGAGACCCAGTACTTC	CASSFRLGLAGQETQYF